The 4 T cell receptor beta chains below all came from one sample that was sequenced in a study of blood T cell repertoires in COVID-19. Sequencing was performed with immunoSEQ multiplex PCR; in TCRdb, only in-frame clones are kept and a portion is missing. The data contain about 86,000 clones, approximately 79% of them singletons. The sample was peripheral blood. All receptors come from a man in his 70s with acute or convalescent COVID-19.

V and J are TRBV18 and TRBJ1-4, with 8 positions matching TRBD1. Germline V lookup: CDR1 KGHSH, CDR2 LQKENI. The CDR3 is 16 residues long. V trimming: 0 bases; J trimming: 6 bases; junction bases outside the gene matches: 6. The CDR3 region is CASSPPGRGQYEKLFF. Here the CDR3 DNA reads TGTGCCAGCTCACCACCCGGCAGGGGGCAATATGAAAAACTGTTTTTT.

This clone was seen a single time. The chain recombines TRBV5-6 with TRBJ2-7; TRBD1 might be the D (5 bases). Germline V CDR1 and CDR2: SGHDT, YYEEEE. The length of the CDR3 is 15 residues. Trimming cost V 2 bases and J 2 bases, with 14 bases left between them. CDR3 protein: CASSFWSGATYEQYF. CDR3 bases: TGTGCCAGCAGCTTCTGGTCTGGGGCCACCTACGAGCAGTACTTC. Full variable domain (missing parts from reference TRBV5-6 and TRBJ2-7): DAGVTQSPTHLIKTRGQQVTLRCSPKSGHDTVSWYQQALGQGPQFIFQYYEEEERQRGNFPDRFSGHQFPNYSSELNVNALLLGDSALYLCASSFWSGATYEQYFGPGTRLTVT.

V is TRBV6-5 and J is TRBJ1-1; 8 bases align to TRBD1. The CDR3 runs 12 residues. J gave up 4 bases and V 9 bases, and 4 bases lay outside the gene matches. Germline V gives CDR1 MNHEY, CDR2 SVGAGI. CDR3 sequence: CASRQGFTEAFF. CDR3 coding DNA: TGTGCCAGTAGACAGGGGTTCACTGAAGCTTTCTTT.

The chain has TRBV4-1 and TRBJ2-7; TRBD1 might be the D (6 bases). CDR3 length equals 16 residues. The V end lost 2 bases, the J end lost 4 bases, and 18 bases lay between the germline ends. Germline CDR1 is MGHRA and CDR2 is YSYEKL. The CDR3 here is CASSQLLTGTNYEQYF. The CDR3 DNA is TGCGCCAGCAGCCAACTGTTGACCGGGACAAATTACGAGCAGTACTTC.